The sample holds one count of the clone carrying this T cell receptor beta chain. Its matching antigen is unknown. This record comes from a study of cytomegalovirus exposure and HLA in healthy donors. Overall study: Researchers previously reported finding fewer than 140 million unique TCR beta sequences from roughly 180 million T cells. Study findings and constraints: In a later analysis, specific HLA alleles were associated with over 15,000 TCR beta sequences at a 0.05 false discovery rate. Per published reports, the classifier diagnosed cytomegalovirus status with high specificity and sensitivity. Despite most TCR sequences being rare, some public TCRs occurred in many donors.

In the PCR, 60 Vbeta and 13 Jbeta primers were used. Some clones are missing from TCRdb's copy, which holds only in-frame ones; the method was immunoSEQ multiplex PCR. The table shows approximately 76,000 clones, with 73% occurring only once. This TCR derives from a woman between 40 and 50 years old in good health and CMV-seropositive. Sequencing used PBMCs.

The CDR3 here is CASSAGTGGLNLGTEAFF. CDR3 nucleotides: TGTGCCAGCAGCGCTGGGACAGGCGGTTTGAATCTGGGCACTGAAGCTTTCTTT. The rearrangement uses TRBV9 and TRBJ1-1; 8 nucleotides align to TRBD1. The germline V gene encodes CDR1 SGDLS and CDR2 YYNGEE. V lost 3 bases and J lost 4; bases outside the gene matches: 17. This CDR3 comprises 18 residues.